This TCR beta chain derives from a study of long-term antiretroviral therapy in people with HIV. Findings and limits, study-wide: Dominant in the repertoire at all time points were clones expanded before ART. HIV repertoires had narrower CDR3 length ranges than controls.

V shed 2 bases and J 5 bases; nucleotides not matched to a gene: 4. The V gene's germline CDR1 is ENHRY and CDR2 SYGVKD. The CDR3 spans 15 residues. Concerning this clone itself: No antigen is known for it.

The libraries were made with immunoSEQ v3.0 at survey level. Sequencing set out to capture roughly 35,000-55,000 T-cell genomes per sample. Produced via immunoSEQ multiplex PCR; TCRdb's table is partial and in-frame only. The table has 30,000 to 35,000 clones, 65% to 75% seen once; the top ten hold approximately 3.4%. The sample in question was unsorted PBMCs, obtained 3 years after starting antiretroviral therapy. This clonotype was obtained from a man aged 50 to 60 with HIV. V usage is TRBV10-3 and J usage is TRBJ2-2, with 8 bases that match TRBD1. The CDR3 loop reads CAISEGQGQTGELFF. CDR3 DNA sequence: TGTGCCATCAGTGAGGGACAGGGCCAAACCGGGGAGCTGTTTTTT.